Listed here are 18 T cell receptor beta chains from one sample, sequenced in a study of blood T cell repertoires in COVID-19. Using immunoSEQ multiplex PCR, the repertoire was profiled, and TCRdb retains in-frame clones only, with some absent. Of about 260,000 clones listed, just under 85% are singletons. The sample taken for sequencing was peripheral blood. All receptors come from a woman of 80 years or more with acute or convalescent COVID-19.

The chain uses TRBV18 and TRBJ2-5, with D possibly TRBD2 on 5 matching bases. CDR1 is KGHSH and CDR2 is LQKENI in the germline V gene. V was trimmed by 3 bases and J by 5 bases, leaving 19 bases between them. CDR3 length: 16 amino acids. The CDR3 bases are TGTGCCAGCTCACCGCGTCCCCGGGGTGAAGGGGAGACCCAGTACTTC. Protein: CASSPRPRGEGETQYF.

The genes are TRBV6-5 and TRBJ1-3, with a possible D match to TRBD1 (5 bases). The CDR3 is 14 amino acids. V lost 5 bases, J lost 0 bases, and 8 bases lay in between. The germline V gene encodes CDR1 MNHEY and CDR2 SVGAGI. DNA of the CDR3: TGTGCCAGCAGTCGGGGGAGCTCTGGAAACACCATATATTTT. Its protein is CASSRGSSGNTIYF.

This clone turned up a few times. V is TRBV5-1 and J is TRBJ1-5; tentatively, D is TRBD1 (5 bases). Trimming cost V 0 bases and J 3 bases, with 19 bases left between them. CDR3 length: 18 amino acids. Germline V gene data show CDR1 as SGHRS and CDR2 as YFSETQ. CDR3 nucleotides: TGCGCCAGCAGCTTGGCCTCTCGAGGGGCGGGGGTCAATCAGCCCCAGCATTTT. Translation gives CASSLASRGAGVNQPQHF.

CDR3 residues: CASSLGSYTDTQYF. The CDR3 coding sequence is TGCGCCAGCAGCTTGGGCTCCTACACAGATACGCAGTATTTT. V gene TRBV5-1 combines with J gene TRBJ2-3; D remains ambiguous. Germline-derived CDR1 and CDR2 are SGHRS and YFSETQ. The CDR3 is 14 residues long. V dropped 0 bases and J dropped 2 bases, with 7 bases sitting between them.

CDR3 sequence (DNA): TGCGCCAGCAGCTTGAATGAGGTATTTGGAAACACCATATATTTT. Translated, it gives CASSLNEVFGNTIYF. This chain joins TRBV5-1 and TRBJ1-3, with D unclear. Trimming shortened V by 1 base and J by 3 bases, and 11 bases separated the two germline ends. Germline assignment: CDR1 SGHRS and CDR2 YFSETQ. The CDR3 has 15 amino acids.

The sample holds one count of this clone. This sequence joins TRBV4-1 and TRBJ2-1, with D maybe TRBD1 (6 bases). V dropped 4 bases and J dropped 4 bases, with 11 bases sitting between them. The CDR3 sequence is 14 residues long. Germline-derived CDR1 and CDR2 are MGHRA and YSYEKL. In DNA form, the CDR3 reads TGCGCCAGCAGCCCCGGGACAACTTACAATGAGCAGTTCTTC. Translation gives CASSPGTTYNEQFF.

In DNA, the CDR3 is TGTGCCAGCAGGGATAGCGGGAGTATAGATACGCAGTATTTT. Translation gives CASRDSGSIDTQYF. The rearrangement links TRBV28 to TRBJ2-3; 9 nucleotides align to TRBD2. The CDR3 sequence is 14 residues long. The trim removed 6 bases at V and 5 bases at J, leaving 6 bases unmatched. Germline V gene lookup returns CDR1 MDHEN and CDR2 SYDVKM.

The V call is TRBV21-1, the J call TRBJ2-7; TRBD2, the table's D call, lacks a check against the DNA. TRBV21-1 is an annotated pseudogene. This CDR3 is built from 17 residues. The CDR3 loop reads CASSKEGTSGRPYEQYF. As DNA, the CDR3 is TGTGCCAGCAGCAAAGAAGGGACTAGCGGGAGGCCCTACGAGCAGTACTTC.

The chain links TRBV6-1 to TRBJ1-5; TRBD1 is a possible D gene (6 bases). Germline loops: CDR1 MNHNS, CDR2 SASEGT. The germline V and J ends were trimmed by 1 base and 5 bases, with 9 bases remaining between them. The CDR3 runs to 14 residues. CDR3 nucleotide sequence: TGTGCCAGCAGTGAAGGCAGGGGATATCAGCCCCAGCATTTT. It encodes CASSEGRGYQPQHF.

This clone was observed once. Different DNA sequences within this sample yield the same CDR3. The chain employs TRBV20-1 and TRBJ1-1; TRBD1 is a possible D gene (6 bases). Looked up from germline, CDR1 is DFQATT and CDR2 is SNEGSKA (reference sequence). This CDR3 has 15 residues. CDR3 in amino acids: CSASEGGRMNTEAFF. CDR3 in DNA: TGCAGCGCGAGTGAGGGGGGGAGAATGAACACTGAAGCTTTCTTT.

The V call is TRBV6-5, the J call TRBJ1-2, with D possibly matching TRBD1 (6 bases). The germline V and J ends were trimmed by 2 bases and 7 bases, with 11 bases remaining between them. CDR3 size: 13 residues. Looked up from germline, CDR1 is MNHEY and CDR2 is SVGAGI. CDR3 DNA sequence: TGTGCCAGCAGTTACGCCACAGGGAGTGGCTACACCTTC. Translation gives CASSYATGSGYTF.

This chain connects TRBV19 to TRBJ2-7, with 10 nucleotides matching TRBD1. The CDR3 totals 14 residues. The trim removed 3 bases at V and 3 bases at J, leaving 2 bases unmatched. Germline values: CDR1 LNHDA, CDR2 SQIVND (reference sequence). CDR3 sequence (DNA): TGTGCCAGTAGTATCCGGGACAGGGGCTACGAGCAGTACTTC. This encodes CASSIRDRGYEQYF.

The V and J genes are TRBV11-2 and TRBJ2-7; D may be TRBD2 (6 bases). This CDR3 has 15 amino acids. V was shortened by 7 bases and J by 2 bases, with 18 bases between the two germline ends. The germline gives CDR1 SGHAT, CDR2 FQNNGV. CDR3 sequence: CASTLGPGVAYEQYF. The DNA for the CDR3 is TGTGCCAGCACCTTGGGACCGGGAGTAGCCTACGAGCAGTACTTC. Together with reference TRBV11-2 and TRBJ2-7, the CDR3 gives the full variable domain: EAGVAQSPRYKIIEKRQSVAFWCNPISGHATLYWYQQILGQGPKLLIQFQNNGVVDDSQLPKDRFSAERLKGVDSTLKIQPAKLEDSAVYLCASTLGPGVAYEQYFGPGTRLTVT.

In its sample, this clone was seen a few times. The gene calls are TRBV7-8 and TRBJ1-2, with D possibly TRBD1 on 6 matching bases. Germline lookup yields CDR1 SGHVS and CDR2 FQNEAQ. V gave up 0 bases and J gave up 3 bases, with 11 bases separating them. CDR3 size: 15 residues. The DNA for the CDR3 is TGTGCCAGCAGCTTAGCGCTCCGGACAGACTATGGCTACACCTTC. It codes for CASSLALRTDYGYTF.

The chain employs TRBV10-3 and TRBJ2-1, with 10 bases that match TRBD2. Trimming cost V 0 bases and J 12 bases; bases outside gene matches: 8. The CDR3 loop spans 15 amino acids. Germline CDR1 reads ENHRY; CDR2 reads SYGVKD. The CDR3 protein is CAISESELAGDRQFF. The CDR3 nucleotides read TGTGCCATCAGTGAGTCGGAGCTAGCGGGAGATAGGCAGTTCTTC.

This CDR3 is CASSIAGTGGYGELFF. CDR3 in DNA: TGTGCCAGTAGTATAGCCGGGACAGGGGGCTACGGGGAGCTGTTTTTT. This chain connects TRBV19 to TRBJ2-2; 12 nucleotides align to TRBD1. Germline V gives CDR1 LNHDA, CDR2 SQIVND (reference sequence). The CDR3 spans 16 residues. V trimming: 1 base; J trimming: 7 bases; junction bases outside the gene matches: 4.

The rearrangement links TRBV6-1 to TRBJ2-7; D is possibly TRBD1 (5 bases). In germline, CDR1 is MNHNS, CDR2 SASEGT. The germline V and J ends were trimmed by 1 base and 2 bases, with 15 bases remaining between them. The CDR3 length is 16 residues. This CDR3 reads CASSEESGQGTYEQYF. The CDR3 bases are TGTGCCAGCAGTGAAGAGTCAGGGCAGGGAACCTACGAGCAGTACTTC.

The CDR3 region has the DNA TGCGCCAGCAGCCAATTGCGGGAGCCCTCCCCAGATACGCAGTATTTT. Translating it yields CASSQLREPSPDTQYF. The chain uses TRBV4-3 and TRBJ2-3; 7 positions agree with TRBD2. The CDR3 contains 16 residues. V was pared by 2 bases and J by 4 bases, with 9 bases of the junction left unmatched. The germline V gene encodes CDR1 LGHNA and CDR2 YSLEER.